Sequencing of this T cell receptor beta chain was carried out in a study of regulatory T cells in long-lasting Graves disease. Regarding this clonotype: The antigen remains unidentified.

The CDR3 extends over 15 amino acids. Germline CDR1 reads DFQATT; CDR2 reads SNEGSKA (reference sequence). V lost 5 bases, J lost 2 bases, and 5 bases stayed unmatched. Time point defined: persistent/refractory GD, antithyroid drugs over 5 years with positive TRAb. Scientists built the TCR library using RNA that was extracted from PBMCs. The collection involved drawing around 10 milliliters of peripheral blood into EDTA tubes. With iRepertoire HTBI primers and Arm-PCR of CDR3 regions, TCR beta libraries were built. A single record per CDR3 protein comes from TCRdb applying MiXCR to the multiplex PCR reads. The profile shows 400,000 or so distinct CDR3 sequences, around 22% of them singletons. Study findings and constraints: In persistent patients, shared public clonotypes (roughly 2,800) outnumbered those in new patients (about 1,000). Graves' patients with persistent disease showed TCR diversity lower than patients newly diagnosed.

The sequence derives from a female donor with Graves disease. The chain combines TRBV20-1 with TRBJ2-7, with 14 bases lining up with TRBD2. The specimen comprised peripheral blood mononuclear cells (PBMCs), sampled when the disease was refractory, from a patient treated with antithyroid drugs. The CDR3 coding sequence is TGCAGTGCTGAAGGGGGACTAGCGGGAGCCTACGAGCAGTACTTC. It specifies CSAEGGLAGAYEQYF.